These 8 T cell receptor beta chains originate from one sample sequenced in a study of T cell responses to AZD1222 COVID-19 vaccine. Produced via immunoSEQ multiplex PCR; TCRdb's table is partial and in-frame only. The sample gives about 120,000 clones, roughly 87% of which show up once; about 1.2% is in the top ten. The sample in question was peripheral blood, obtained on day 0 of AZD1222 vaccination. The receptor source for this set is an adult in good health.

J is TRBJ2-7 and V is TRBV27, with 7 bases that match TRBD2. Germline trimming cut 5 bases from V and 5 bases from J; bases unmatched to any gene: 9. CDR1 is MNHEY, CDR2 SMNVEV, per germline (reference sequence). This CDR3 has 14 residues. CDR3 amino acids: CASSPLGGGNEQYF. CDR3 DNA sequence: TGTGCCAGCAGTCCGCTTGGGGGAGGGAACGAGCAGTACTTC.

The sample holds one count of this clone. The DNA for the CDR3 is TGTGCCAGCAGTAAAGGCCGGAGCTCCTACAATGAGCAGTTCTTC. This codes for CASSKGRSSYNEQFF. This sequence joins TRBV27 and TRBJ2-1; D gene uncertain. Germline V gene lookup returns CDR1 MNHEY and CDR2 SMNVEV (reference sequence). This CDR3 spans 15 amino acids. Between the trimmed V and J ends, which lost 5 bases and 0 bases, there was a span of 11 bases.

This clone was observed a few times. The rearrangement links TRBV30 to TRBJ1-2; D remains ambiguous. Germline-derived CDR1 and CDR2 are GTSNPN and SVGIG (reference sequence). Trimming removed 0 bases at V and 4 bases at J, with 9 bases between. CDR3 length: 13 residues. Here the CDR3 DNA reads TGTGCCTGGAGTGTTGACTTAGGCTATGGCTACACCTTC. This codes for CAWSVDLGYGYTF.

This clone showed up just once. The DNA of the CDR3 is TGTGCCAGTAGTATAGGGGGGACAGGGGCCGGGGAGCTGTTTTTT. Its translation is CASSIGGTGAGELFF. The chain links TRBV19 to TRBJ2-2; 10 bases line up with TRBD1. The V and J ends lost 1 base and 6 bases, in that order; junction bases with no gene match: 2. The CDR3 loop spans 15 amino acids. CDR1 LNHDA and CDR2 SQIVND come from the germline V gene (reference sequence).

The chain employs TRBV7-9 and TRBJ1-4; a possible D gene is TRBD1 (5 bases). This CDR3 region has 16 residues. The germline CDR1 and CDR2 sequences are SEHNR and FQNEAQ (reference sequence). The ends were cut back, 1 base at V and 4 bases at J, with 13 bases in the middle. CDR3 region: CASSLGVAGHNEKLFF. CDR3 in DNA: TGTGCCAGCAGCTTAGGAGTGGCCGGACATAATGAAAAACTGTTTTTT.

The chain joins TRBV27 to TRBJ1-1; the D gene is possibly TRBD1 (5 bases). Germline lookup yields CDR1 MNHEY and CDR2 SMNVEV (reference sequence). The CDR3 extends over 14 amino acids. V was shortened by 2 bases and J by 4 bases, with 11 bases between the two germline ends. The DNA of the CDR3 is TGTGCCAGCAGTTTAACCGGGGGACGCACTGAAGCTTTCTTT. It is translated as CASSLTGGRTEAFF.

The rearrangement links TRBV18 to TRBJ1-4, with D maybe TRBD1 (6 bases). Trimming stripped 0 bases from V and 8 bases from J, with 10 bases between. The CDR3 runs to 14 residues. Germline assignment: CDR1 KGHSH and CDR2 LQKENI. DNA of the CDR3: TGTGCCAGCTCACCACCGTCAGGGGAAGAAAAACTGTTTTTT. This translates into CASSPPSGEEKLFF.

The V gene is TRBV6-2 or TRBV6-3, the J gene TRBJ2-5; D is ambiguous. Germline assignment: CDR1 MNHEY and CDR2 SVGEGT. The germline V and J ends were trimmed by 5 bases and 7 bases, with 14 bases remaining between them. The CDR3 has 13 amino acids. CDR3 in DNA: TGTGCCAGCAGTACGGTCGTCCTAGGGACCCAGTACTTC. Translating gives CASSTVVLGTQYF.